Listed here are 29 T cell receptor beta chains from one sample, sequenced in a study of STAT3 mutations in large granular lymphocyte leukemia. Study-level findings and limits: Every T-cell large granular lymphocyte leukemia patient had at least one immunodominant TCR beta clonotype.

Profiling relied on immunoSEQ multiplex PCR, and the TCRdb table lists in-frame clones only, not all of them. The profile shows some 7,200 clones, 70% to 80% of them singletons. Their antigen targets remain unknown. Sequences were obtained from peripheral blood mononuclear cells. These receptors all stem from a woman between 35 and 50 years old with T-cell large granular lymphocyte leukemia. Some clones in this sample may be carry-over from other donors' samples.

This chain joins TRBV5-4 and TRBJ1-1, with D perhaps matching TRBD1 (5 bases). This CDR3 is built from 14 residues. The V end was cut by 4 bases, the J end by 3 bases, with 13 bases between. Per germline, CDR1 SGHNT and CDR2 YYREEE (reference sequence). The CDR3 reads CASSTRDRHTEAFF. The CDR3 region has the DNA TGTGCCAGCAGCACTCGGGACCGACACACTGAAGCTTTCTTT.

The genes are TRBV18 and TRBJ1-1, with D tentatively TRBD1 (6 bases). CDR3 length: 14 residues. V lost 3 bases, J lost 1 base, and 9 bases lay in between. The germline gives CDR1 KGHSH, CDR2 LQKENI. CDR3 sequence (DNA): TGTGCCAGCTCACCCGGGGGCTCGAACACTGAAGCTTTCTTT. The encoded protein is CASSPGGSNTEAFF.

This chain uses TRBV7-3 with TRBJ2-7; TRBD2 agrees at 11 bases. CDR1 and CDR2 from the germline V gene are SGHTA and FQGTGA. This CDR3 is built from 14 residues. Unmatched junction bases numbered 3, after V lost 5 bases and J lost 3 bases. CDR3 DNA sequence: TGTGCCAGCAGCCCCGGGACTAGCGGCTACGAGCAGTACTTC. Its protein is CASSPGTSGYEQYF.

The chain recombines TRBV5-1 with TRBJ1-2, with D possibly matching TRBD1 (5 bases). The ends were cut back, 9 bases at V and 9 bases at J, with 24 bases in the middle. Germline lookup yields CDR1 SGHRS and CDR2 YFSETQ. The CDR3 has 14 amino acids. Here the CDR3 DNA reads TGCGCCACCAGAGGTGGGAGGGGATCCGTTCGCTACACCTTC. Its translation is CATRGGRGSVRYTF.

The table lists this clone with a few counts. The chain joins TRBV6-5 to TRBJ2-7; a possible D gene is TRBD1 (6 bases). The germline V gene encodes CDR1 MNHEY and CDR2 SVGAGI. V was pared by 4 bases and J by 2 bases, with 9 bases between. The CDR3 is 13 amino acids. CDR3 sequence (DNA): TGTGCCAGCAGTTTCGGACAGACCTACGAGCAGTACTTC. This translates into CASSFGQTYEQYF.

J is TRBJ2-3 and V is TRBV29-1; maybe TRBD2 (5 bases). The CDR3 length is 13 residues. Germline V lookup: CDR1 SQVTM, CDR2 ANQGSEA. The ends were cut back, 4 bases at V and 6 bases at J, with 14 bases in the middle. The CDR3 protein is CSVVLAGGDTQYF. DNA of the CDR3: TGCAGCGTTGTTCTAGCCGGAGGTGATACGCAGTATTTT.

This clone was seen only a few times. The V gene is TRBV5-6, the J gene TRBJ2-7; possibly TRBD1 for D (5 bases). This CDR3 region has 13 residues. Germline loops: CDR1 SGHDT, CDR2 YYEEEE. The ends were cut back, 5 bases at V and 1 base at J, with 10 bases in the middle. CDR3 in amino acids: CASSPDTSYEQYF. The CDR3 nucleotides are TGTGCCAGCAGTCCGGACACTTCCTACGAGCAGTACTTC. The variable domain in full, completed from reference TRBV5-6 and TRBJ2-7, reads DAGVTQSPTHLIKTRGQQVTLRCSPKSGHDTVSWYQQALGQGPQFIFQYYEEEERQRGNFPDRFSGHQFPNYSSELNVNALLLGDSALYLCASSPDTSYEQYFGPGTRLTVT.

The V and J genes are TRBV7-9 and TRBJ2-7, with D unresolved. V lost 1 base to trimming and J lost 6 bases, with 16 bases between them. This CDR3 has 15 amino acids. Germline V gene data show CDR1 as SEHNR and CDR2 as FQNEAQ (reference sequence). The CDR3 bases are TGTGCCAGCAGCTTAGAGCAGGCTAGGAGTGCCGAGCAGTACTTC. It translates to CASSLEQARSAEQYF.

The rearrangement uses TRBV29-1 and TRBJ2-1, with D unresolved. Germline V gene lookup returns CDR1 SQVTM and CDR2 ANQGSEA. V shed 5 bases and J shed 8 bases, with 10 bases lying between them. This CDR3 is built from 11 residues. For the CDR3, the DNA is TGCAGCGTTTATGGGCCCCATGAGCAGTTCTTC. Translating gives CSVYGPHEQFF.

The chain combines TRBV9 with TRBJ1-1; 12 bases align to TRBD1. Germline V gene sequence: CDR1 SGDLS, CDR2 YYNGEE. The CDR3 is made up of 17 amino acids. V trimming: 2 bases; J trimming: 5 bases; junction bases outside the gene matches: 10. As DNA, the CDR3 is TGTGCCAGCAGCGTCCGGGACAGGGGGCGTTCGGAAACTGAAGCTTTCTTT. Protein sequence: CASSVRDRGRSETEAFF.

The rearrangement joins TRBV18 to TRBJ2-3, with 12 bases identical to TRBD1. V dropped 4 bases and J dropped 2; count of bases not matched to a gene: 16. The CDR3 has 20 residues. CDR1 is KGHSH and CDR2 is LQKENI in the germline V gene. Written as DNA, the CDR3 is TGTGCCAGCTCACGAGGGCCTGGGACAGGGGGCGCTGCGTACACAGATACGCAGTATTTT. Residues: CASSRGPGTGGAAYTDTQYF.

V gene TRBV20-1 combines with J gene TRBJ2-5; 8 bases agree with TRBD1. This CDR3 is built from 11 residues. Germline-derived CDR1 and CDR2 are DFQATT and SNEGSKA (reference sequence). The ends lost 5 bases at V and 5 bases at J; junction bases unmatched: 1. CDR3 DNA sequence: TGCAGTGCTCACAGGGGGGAGACCCAGTACTTC. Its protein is CSAHRGETQYF.

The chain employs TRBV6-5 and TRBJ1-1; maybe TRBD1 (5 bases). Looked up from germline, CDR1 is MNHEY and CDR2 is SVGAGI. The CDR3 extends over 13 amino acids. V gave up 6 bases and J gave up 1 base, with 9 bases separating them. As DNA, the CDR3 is TGTGCCAGCAGGGCGCAGGGGAACACTGAAGCTTTCTTT. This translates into CASRAQGNTEAFF.

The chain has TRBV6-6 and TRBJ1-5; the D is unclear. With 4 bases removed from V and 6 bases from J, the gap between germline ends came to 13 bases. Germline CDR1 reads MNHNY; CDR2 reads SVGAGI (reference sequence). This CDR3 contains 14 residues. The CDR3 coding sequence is TGTGCCAGCAGTTTTGGAGGGTCCTCTCAGCCCCAGCATTTT. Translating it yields CASSFGGSSQPQHF.

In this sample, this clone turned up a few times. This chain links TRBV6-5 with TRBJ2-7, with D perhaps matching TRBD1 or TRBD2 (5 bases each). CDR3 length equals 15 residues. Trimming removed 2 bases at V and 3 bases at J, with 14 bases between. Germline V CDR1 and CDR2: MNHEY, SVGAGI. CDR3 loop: CASSYGIGTRYEQYF. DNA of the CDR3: TGTGCCAGCAGTTACGGTATTGGGACGCGCTACGAGCAGTACTTC.

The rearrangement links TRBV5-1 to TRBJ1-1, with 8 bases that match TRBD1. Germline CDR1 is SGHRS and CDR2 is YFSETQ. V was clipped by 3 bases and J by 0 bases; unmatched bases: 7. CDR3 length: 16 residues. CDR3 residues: CASSSRDRQMNTEAFF. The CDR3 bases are TGCGCCAGCAGCTCCCGGGACAGGCAGATGAACACTGAAGCTTTCTTT.

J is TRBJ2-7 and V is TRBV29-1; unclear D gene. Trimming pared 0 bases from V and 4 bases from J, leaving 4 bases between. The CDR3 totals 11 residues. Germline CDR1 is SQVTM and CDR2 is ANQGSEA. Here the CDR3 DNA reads TGCAGCGTTGAAGAAGGATACGAGCAGTACTTC. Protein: CSVEEGYEQYF.

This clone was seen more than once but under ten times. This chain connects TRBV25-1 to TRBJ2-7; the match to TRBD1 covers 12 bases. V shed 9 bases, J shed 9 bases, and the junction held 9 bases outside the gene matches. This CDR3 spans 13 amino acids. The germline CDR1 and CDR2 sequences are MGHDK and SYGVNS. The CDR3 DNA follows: TGTGCCAGTGGGACAGGGGGCAGAGGAGGGCAGTACTTC. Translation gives CASGTGGRGGQYF.

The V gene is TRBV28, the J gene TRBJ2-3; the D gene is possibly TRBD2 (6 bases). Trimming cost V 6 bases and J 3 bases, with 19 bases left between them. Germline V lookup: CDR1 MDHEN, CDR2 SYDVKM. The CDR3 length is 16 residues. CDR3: CASSRRKRAGTDTQYF. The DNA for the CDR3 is TGTGCCAGCAGCCGTCGAAAACGGGCGGGGACAGATACGCAGTATTTT.

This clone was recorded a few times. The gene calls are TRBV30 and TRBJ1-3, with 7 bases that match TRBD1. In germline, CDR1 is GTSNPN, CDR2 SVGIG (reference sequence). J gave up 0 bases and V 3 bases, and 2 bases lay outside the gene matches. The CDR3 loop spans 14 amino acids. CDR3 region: CAWRQGSSGNTIYF. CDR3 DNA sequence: TGTGCCTGGAGACAGGGGAGCTCTGGAAACACCATATATTTT.

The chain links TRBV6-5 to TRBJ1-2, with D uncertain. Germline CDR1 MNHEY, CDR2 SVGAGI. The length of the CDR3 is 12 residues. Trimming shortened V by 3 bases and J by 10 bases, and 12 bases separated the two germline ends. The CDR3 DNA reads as TGTGCCAGCAGTTATGGGAACGGTATCTACACCTTC. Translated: CASSYGNGIYTF.

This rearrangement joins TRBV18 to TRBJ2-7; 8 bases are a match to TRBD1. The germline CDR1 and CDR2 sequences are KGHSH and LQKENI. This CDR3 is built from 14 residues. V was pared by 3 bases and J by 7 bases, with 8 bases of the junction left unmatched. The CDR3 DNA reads TGTGCCAGCTCACCCCAAGGACAGGGTAGGGAGCAGTACTTC. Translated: CASSPQGQGREQYF.

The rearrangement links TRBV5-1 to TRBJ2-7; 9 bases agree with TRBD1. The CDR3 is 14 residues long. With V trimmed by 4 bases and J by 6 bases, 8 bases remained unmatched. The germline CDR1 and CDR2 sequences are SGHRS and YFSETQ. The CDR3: CASSPGQGDSEQYF. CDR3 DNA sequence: TGCGCCAGCAGCCCGGGACAGGGTGATAGCGAGCAGTACTTC.

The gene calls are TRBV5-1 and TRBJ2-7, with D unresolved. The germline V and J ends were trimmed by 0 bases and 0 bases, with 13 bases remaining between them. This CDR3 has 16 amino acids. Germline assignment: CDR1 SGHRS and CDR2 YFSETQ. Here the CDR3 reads CASSLVSTSFSYEQYF. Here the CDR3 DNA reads TGCGCCAGCAGCTTGGTGTCCACCTCCTTCTCCTACGAGCAGTACTTC.

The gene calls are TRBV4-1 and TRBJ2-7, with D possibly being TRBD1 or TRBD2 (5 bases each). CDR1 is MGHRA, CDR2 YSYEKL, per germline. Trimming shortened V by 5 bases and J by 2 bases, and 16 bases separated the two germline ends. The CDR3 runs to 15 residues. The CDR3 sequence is CASSSAPGRPYEQYF. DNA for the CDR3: TGCGCCAGCAGCTCCGCCCCGGGACGGCCCTACGAGCAGTACTTC.

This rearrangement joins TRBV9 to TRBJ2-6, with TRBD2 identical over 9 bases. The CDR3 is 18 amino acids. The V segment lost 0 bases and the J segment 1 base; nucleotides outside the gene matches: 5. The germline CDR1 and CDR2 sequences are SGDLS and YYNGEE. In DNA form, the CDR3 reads TGTGCCAGCAGCGTAGCTCTAGCGGGATCATCTGGGGCCAACGTCCTGACTTTC. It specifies CASSVALAGSSGANVLTF.

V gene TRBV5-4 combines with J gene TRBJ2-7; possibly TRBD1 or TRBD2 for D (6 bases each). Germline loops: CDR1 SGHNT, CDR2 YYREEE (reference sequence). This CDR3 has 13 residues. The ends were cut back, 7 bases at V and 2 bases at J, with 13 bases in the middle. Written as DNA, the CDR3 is TGTGCCAGCCGGCGGGACACCACCTACGAGCAGTACTTC. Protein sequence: CASRRDTTYEQYF.

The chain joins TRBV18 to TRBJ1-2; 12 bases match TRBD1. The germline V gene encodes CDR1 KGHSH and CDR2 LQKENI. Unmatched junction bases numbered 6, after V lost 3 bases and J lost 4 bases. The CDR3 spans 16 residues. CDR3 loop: CASSPTGQGAVYGYTF. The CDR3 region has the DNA TGTGCCAGCTCACCCACGGGACAGGGGGCGGTCTATGGCTACACCTTC.

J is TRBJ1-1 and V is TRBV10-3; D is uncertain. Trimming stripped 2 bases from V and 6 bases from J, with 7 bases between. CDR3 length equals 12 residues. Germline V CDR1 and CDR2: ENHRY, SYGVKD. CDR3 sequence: CAISELASEAFF. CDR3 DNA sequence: TGTGCCATCAGTGAGCTGGCCTCTGAAGCTTTCTTT.